These 27 T cell receptor beta chains were sequenced from one sample in a study of blood T cell repertoires in COVID-19. TCRdb keeps only in-frame clones here, not all; method: immunoSEQ multiplex PCR. The sample has around 140,000 clones; around 88% are singletons. The material sequenced was peripheral blood. These receptors all stem from a man aged 50 to 60 with active or convalescent COVID-19.

The chain is built from TRBV19 and TRBJ2-7, with TRBD1 matching over 10 bases. The junction had 8 bases not matched to a gene; V was cut back by 4 bases and J by 2 bases. The CDR3 runs 16 residues. Germline lookup yields CDR1 LNHDA and CDR2 SQIVND (reference sequence). The CDR3 bases are TGTGCCAGTAGTACCCCGTTCGGACAGGGGGCCTACGAGCAGTACTTC. As protein: CASSTPFGQGAYEQYF.

This clone occurred a few times. The rearrangement links TRBV30 to TRBJ2-7, with 8 bases matching TRBD1. The CDR3 is 13 amino acids. CDR1 is GTSNPN and CDR2 is SVGIG in the germline V gene (reference sequence). J gave up 4 bases and V 3 bases, and 5 bases lay outside the gene matches. Written as DNA, the CDR3 is TGTGCCTGGAGAAGACAGGGGCAGTACGAGCAGTACTTC. Its translation: CAWRRQGQYEQYF.

The J gene is TRBJ2-7, the V gene TRBV20-1; the D is unclear. Germline CDR1 reads DFQATT; CDR2 reads SNEGSKA (reference sequence). With 3 bases removed from V and 1 base from J, the gap between germline ends came to 7 bases. The CDR3 length is 12 residues. CDR3 sequence: CSASFQSYEQYF. CDR3 sequence (DNA): TGCAGTGCTAGTTTTCAGTCCTACGAGCAGTACTTC.

There are a few counts of this clone. This CDR3 is CAISGREGQAFF. CDR3 in DNA: TGTGCCATCAGTGGCCGGGAAGGGCAAGCTTTCTTT. V usage is TRBV10-3 and J usage is TRBJ1-1; no definite D call. V gave up 4 bases and J gave up 9 bases, with 12 bases separating them. CDR1 and CDR2 (germline): ENHRY, SYGVKD. The CDR3 sequence is 12 residues long.

The chain couples TRBV6-2 or TRBV6-3 to TRBJ1-5; weak D call: TRBD1 (5 bases). Germline CDR1 MNHEY, CDR2 SVGEGT. Trimming stripped 3 bases from V and 3 bases from J, with 18 bases between. This CDR3 comprises 17 residues. The DNA for the CDR3 is TGTGCCAGCAGTTATTGGTTAGGGGCTGGAACCAATCAGCCCCAGCATTTT. It codes for CASSYWLGAGTNQPQHF.

The V gene is TRBV7-8, the J gene TRBJ2-4; 11 positions agree with TRBD1. CDR1 and CDR2 from the germline V gene are SGHVS and FQNEAQ. The junction had 2 bases not matched to a gene; V was cut back by 4 bases and J by 0 bases. The CDR3 has 16 amino acids. DNA of the CDR3: TGTGCCAGCAGCTCCGGACAGGGGGCAGCCAAAAACATTCAGTACTTC. This codes for CASSSGQGAAKNIQYF.

This clone was counted only a few times. The J gene is TRBJ2-7, the V gene TRBV7-9, with a tentative D call TRBD2 (6 bases). This CDR3 spans 14 amino acids. Trimming pared 0 bases from V and 2 bases from J, leaving 8 bases between. The germline CDR1 and CDR2 sequences are SEHNR and FQNEAQ (reference sequence). CDR3 DNA: TGTGCCAGCAGCTTAGCGCGGGGCCCCTACGAGCAGTACTTC. Translated: CASSLARGPYEQYF.

The rearrangement links TRBV6-5 to TRBJ2-7, with 10 bases lining up with TRBD1. Losses at the gene ends were 4 bases for V and 3 bases for J; bases not matched to a gene: 6. Germline V gives CDR1 MNHEY, CDR2 SVGAGI. The CDR3 runs 15 residues. The CDR3 nucleotides read TGTGCCAGCAGTTTTCGGGACAGGGGACGCTACGAGCAGTACTTC. This encodes CASSFRDRGRYEQYF.

The chain employs TRBV5-4 and TRBJ1-6; 7 bases fit TRBD1. V trimming: 8 bases; J trimming: 8 bases; junction bases outside the gene matches: 13. The CDR3 spans 15 residues. Germline V CDR1 and CDR2: SGHNT, YYREEE (reference sequence). CDR3 in DNA: TGTGCCAGTAACGACAGGGAGGCTATAGATTCACCCCTCCACTTT. Protein product: CASNDREAIDSPLHF.

This rearrangement joins TRBV19 to TRBJ1-2, with a tentative D call TRBD1 (5 bases). The germline V gene has CDR1 LNHDA and CDR2 SQIVND (reference sequence). The CDR3 is 14 amino acids. The V gene lost 3 bases and the J gene lost 4 bases, with 12 bases spanning the gap. CDR3 bases: TGTGCCAGTAGTATGGGCAGGGTGAGCTATGGCTACACCTTC. Protein sequence: CASSMGRVSYGYTF.

The chain recombines TRBV29-1 with TRBJ1-1, with 8 bases that match TRBD1. The ends lost 6 bases at V and 2 bases at J; junction bases unmatched: 2. This CDR3 comprises 12 residues. The V gene's germline CDR1 is SQVTM and CDR2 ANQGSEA. CDR3 bases: TGCAGCGTCGGACAGGGAAACACTGAAGCTTTCTTT. Its protein is CSVGQGNTEAFF.

The genes are TRBV4-1 and TRBJ2-7; no clear D gene. CDR3 length: 15 amino acids. V was clipped by 1 base and J by 3 bases, with 13 bases between them. Per the germline V gene, CDR1 is MGHRA and CDR2 is YSYEKL. The CDR3, as DNA: TGCGCCAGCAGCCAAGTCGTTTTGAGTCACTACGAGCAGTACTTC. It encodes CASSQVVLSHYEQYF.

This chain connects TRBV24-1 to TRBJ1-4; 11 nucleotides align to TRBD1. The CDR3 is 15 amino acids. Germline V gene sequence: CDR1 KGHDR, CDR2 SFDVKD. Unmatched junction bases numbered 4, after V lost 9 bases and J lost 2 bases. In DNA, the CDR3 is TGTGCCACCCTCGGACAGGGGGCCACTAATGAAAAACTGTTTTTT. It is translated as CATLGQGATNEKLFF.

This clone came up a few times. The J gene is TRBJ2-7, the V gene TRBV5-5; 11 nucleotides align to TRBD1. The CDR3 has 14 residues. Germline V CDR1 and CDR2: SGHKS, YYEKEE (reference sequence). With 4 bases clipped from V and 3 bases from J, the junction kept 3 bases outside the gene matches. The CDR3 DNA is TGTGCCAGCAGCCCGGGACAGGGGGTCTACGAGCAGTACTTC. Protein product: CASSPGQGVYEQYF.

The chain links TRBV29-1 to TRBJ1-2; 9 nucleotides line up with TRBD1. The J segment lost 8 bases and the V segment lost 3 bases, leaving 7 bases of the junction unmatched. Germline values: CDR1 SQVTM, CDR2 ANQGSEA. The CDR3 is made up of 13 amino acids. CDR3 residues: CSVETGTGFGYTF. The CDR3 coding sequence is TGCAGCGTTGAGACCGGGACAGGGTTCGGCTACACCTTC.

This sequence joins TRBV7-6 and TRBJ2-2, with a weak D call TRBD2 (6 bases). The CDR3 consists of 17 residues. Germline values: CDR1 SGHVS, CDR2 FNYEAQ. Trimming took 1 base from V and 4 from J, leaving 16 bases between them. CDR3 in DNA: TGTGCCAGCAGCTTAGTACTTCTCTACGGGGGCACCGGGGAGCTGTTTTTT. This translates into CASSLVLLYGGTGELFF.

For the CDR3, the DNA is TGTGCCAGCCCCACTCTAGCTGGGCTAGCGGGACTTACGAATGAGCAGTTCTTC. Translation gives CASPTLAGLAGLTNEQFF. The V and J genes are TRBV9 and TRBJ2-1, with 9 bases aligning to TRBD2. V gave up 7 bases and J gave up 7 bases; unmatched junction bases: 21. The germline V gene encodes CDR1 SGDLS and CDR2 YYNGEE. CDR3 length: 18 amino acids.

The chain employs TRBV3-1 (or the pseudogene TRBV3-2) and TRBJ2-3; 9 positions match TRBD2. The germline V gene has CDR1 LGHDT and CDR2 YNNKEL (reference sequence). V dropped 0 bases and J dropped 3; count of bases not matched to a gene: 4. This CDR3 has 16 residues. CDR3: CASSQEAGGLTDTQYF. CDR3 sequence (DNA): TGTGCCAGCAGCCAAGAGGCGGGAGGGCTGACAGATACGCAGTATTTT.

The CDR3 protein is CASRERQSAATNEKLFF. CDR3 coding DNA: TGTGCCAGCAGGGAACGACAGTCAGCTGCAACTAATGAAAAACTGTTTTTT. The rearrangement joins TRBV6-1 to TRBJ1-4; D perhaps matches TRBD1 (5 bases). CDR1 is MNHNS and CDR2 is SASEGT in the germline V gene. The CDR3 is made up of 17 amino acids. V lost 6 bases and J lost 0, with 17 bases in between.

The chain recombines TRBV18 with TRBJ2-5, with 7 bases that match TRBD1. The CDR3 runs 16 residues. V shed 3 bases and J 2 bases; nucleotides not matched to a gene: 9. Germline V gives CDR1 KGHSH, CDR2 LQKENI. The CDR3 protein is CASSPRKGAQQETQYF. In nucleotides, the CDR3 is TGTGCCAGCTCACCCCGGAAGGGGGCACAACAAGAGACCCAGTACTTC.

The V gene is TRBV5-1, the J gene TRBJ1-2, with TRBD1 identical over 7 bases. The CDR3 has 15 amino acids. Germline V gene sequence: CDR1 SGHRS, CDR2 YFSETQ. V shed 3 bases, J shed 4 bases, and the junction held 9 bases outside the gene matches. Here the CDR3 reads CASSSDSGTVYGYTF. The CDR3, as DNA: TGCGCCAGCAGCTCGGATTCCGGGACAGTCTATGGCTACACCTTC.

The chain carries TRBV7-2 and TRBJ2-1, with 12 bases lining up with TRBD2. There are 19 residues in the CDR3. Trimming took 7 bases from V and 5 from J; bases not matched to a gene: 18. Germline V gene lookup returns CDR1 SGHTA and CDR2 FQGNSA. The CDR3 sequence is CASIAAASGRGIFHNEQFF. The CDR3 DNA is TGTGCCAGCATCGCGGCGGCTAGCGGGAGGGGAATTTTCCACAATGAGCAGTTCTTC.

The chain recombines TRBV10-3 with TRBJ2-2; 7 bases are a match to TRBD2. The trim removed 3 bases at V and 7 bases at J, leaving 5 bases unmatched. The CDR3 covers 14 residues. Germline assignment: CDR1 ENHRY and CDR2 SYGVKD. The DNA for the CDR3 is TGTGCCATCAGTGAACTAGGCGGGAGCGGGGAGCTGTTTTTT. Its protein product is CAISELGGSGELFF.

This chain links TRBV7-8 with TRBJ2-4, with 12 bases lining up with TRBD1. Trimming at V came to 5 bases and at J to 5 bases, leaving 10 bases not matched to a gene. Germline V lookup: CDR1 SGHVS, CDR2 FQNEAQ. CDR3 length: 17 amino acids. For the CDR3, the DNA is TGTGCCAGCAGCCTCATGGGACAGGGGGCGAGGGAAAACATTCAGTACTTC. Translation gives CASSLMGQGARENIQYF.

The chain recombines TRBV6-6 with TRBJ2-1; TRBD2 matches 14 bases. J lost 9 bases, V lost 5 bases, and 12 bases had no gene match. The V gene's germline CDR1 is MNHNY and CDR2 SVGAGI (reference sequence). The length of the CDR3 is 17 residues. The CDR3 region is CASSPWTSGGSGSEQFF. The CDR3 DNA sequence: TGTGCCAGCAGTCCTTGGACTAGCGGGGGGTCAGGCAGTGAGCAGTTCTTC.

The chain uses TRBV4-1 and TRBJ2-7, with a possible D match to TRBD2 (6 bases). Germline assignment: CDR1 MGHRA and CDR2 YSYEKL. Trimming took off 1 base at V and 0 bases at J, with 13 bases between the two ends. The CDR3 is made up of 16 amino acids. CDR3: CASSQALGGPSYEQYF. The CDR3 DNA is TGCGCCAGCAGCCAAGCTCTCGGGGGACCCTCCTACGAGCAGTACTTC.

V is TRBV28 and J is TRBJ2-7; TRBD1 might be the D (6 bases). Trimming pared 6 bases from V and 0 bases from J, leaving 12 bases between. Germline loops: CDR1 MDHEN, CDR2 SYDVKM. The CDR3 consists of 14 residues. The CDR3: CASSRAGVSYEQYF. The CDR3 DNA is TGTGCCAGCAGCCGAGCAGGGGTCTCCTACGAGCAGTACTTC.